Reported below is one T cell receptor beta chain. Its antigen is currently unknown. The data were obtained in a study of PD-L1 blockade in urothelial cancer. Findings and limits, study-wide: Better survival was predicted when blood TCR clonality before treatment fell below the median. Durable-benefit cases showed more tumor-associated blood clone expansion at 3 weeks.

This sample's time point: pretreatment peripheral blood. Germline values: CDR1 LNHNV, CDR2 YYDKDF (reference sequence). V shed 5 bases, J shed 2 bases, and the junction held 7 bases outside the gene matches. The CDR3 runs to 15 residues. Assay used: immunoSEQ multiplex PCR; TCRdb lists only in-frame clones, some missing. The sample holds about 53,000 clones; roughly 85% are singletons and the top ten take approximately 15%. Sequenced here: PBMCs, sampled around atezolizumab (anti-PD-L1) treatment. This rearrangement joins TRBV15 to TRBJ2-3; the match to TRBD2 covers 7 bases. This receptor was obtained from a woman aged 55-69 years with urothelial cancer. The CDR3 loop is CATSLASGFTDTQYF. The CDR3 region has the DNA TGTGCCACCAGCCTCGCTAGCGGATTCACAGATACGCAGTATTTT.